The table lists the clone carrying this T cell receptor (beta chain) with a few counts. TCRdb's table, derived via immunoSEQ multiplex PCR, lists solely in-frame clones and lacks some. The profile shows about 170,000 clones, around nine tenths of them singletons. The entry originates in a study of blood T cell repertoires in COVID-19. Germline V CDR1 and CDR2: SEHNR, FQNEAQ (reference sequence). V was pared by 5 bases and J by 4 bases, with 11 bases between. This CDR3 spans 13 amino acids. This clonotype was sampled from a man aged 65 to 85 with acute or convalescent COVID-19. The chain combines TRBV7-9 with TRBJ1-2; D may be TRBD1 (6 bases). Material for sequencing was peripheral blood. CDR3: CASSTTGTYGYTF. The CDR3 bases are TGTGCCAGCAGCACCACAGGGACCTATGGCTACACCTTC.